This entry lists 3 T cell receptor beta chains sequenced from one sample in a study of technical replicates of blood from a handful of donors (dated by TCRdb to the late 2010s). Library construction relied on the immunoSEQ multiplex PCR assay. As stored in TCRdb, this immuneACCESS dataset retains in-frame rearrangements with V and J assigned. A fraction of the clones does not appear; measured against another copy, unresolved V genes explain less than half of the discrepancy, and the remainder lacks a known reason. This sample is represented by approximately 79,000 clones; 95% to 98% of them were singletons. The top ten hold under 0.35% of the sample. Sequenced input: T cells isolated from PBMCs. These receptors all come from a human donor in good health.

The gene calls are TRBV19 and TRBJ1-1; D ambiguous. V lost 9 bases to trimming and J lost 6 bases, with 11 bases between them. The germline V gene has CDR1 LNHDA and CDR2 SQIVND (reference sequence). This CDR3 region has 11 residues. The CDR3 sequence is CASERIPEAFF. The CDR3 DNA reads TGTGCCAGCGAGCGAATCCCTGAAGCTTTCTTT.

On this clone itself: Lacking the conserved final phenylalanine or tryptophan, this CDR3 likely reflects a read error. It is unclear where the CDR3 begins or ends on the DNA, so no DNA is shown, and the CDR3 is as TCRdb lists it. The V gene is TRBV6-1, the J gene TRBJ2-7; the table calls TRBD1, which could not be checked here. Germline CDR1 and CDR2: MNHNS and SASEGT. The CDR3 is 16 amino acids in total, end residues counted. CDR3 protein: CASSESLATGGFRIPR.

The chain links TRBV27 to TRBJ2-2; D uncertain. CDR1 is MNHEY and CDR2 is SMNVEV in the germline V gene (reference sequence). Trimming removed 3 bases from V and 6 bases from J, with 8 bases in between. The length of the CDR3 is 13 residues. The CDR3 DNA follows: TGTGCCAGCAGTTTTTTGGGCTCCGGGGAGCTGTTTTTT. It encodes CASSFLGSGELFF.